This record concerns one TCR beta chain sequence. Its antigen is as yet unknown. Germline V CDR1 and CDR2: SGHTA, FQGTGA. This CDR3 has 16 amino acids. Trimming pared 5 bases from V and 2 bases from J, leaving 17 bases between. These data originate in a study of Ad26.COV2.S vaccination and SARS-CoV-2 variants. As for the study in general: A participant enrolled in the COV1001 Ad26.COV2.S trial arm provided the sample. Study outcomes and limitations: The TCR breadth and depth analyses may have produced an underestimate of total T cell responses. Once vaccination had occurred, spike-specific CD8+ and CD4+ T cell responses reportedly showed substantial breadth. While placebo recipients had lower spike-specific TCR breadth, vaccine recipients had more.

TCRdb keeps only in-frame clones here, not all; method: immunoSEQ multiplex PCR. The table records about 350,000 clones, around 89% of them present only once. Treatment described: over 15 received Ad26.COV2.S at low or high dose, single or two shots; about five received placebo; per-sample allocation not given. Sampling happened 63 days after the first vaccine or placebo injection. The chain joins TRBV7-3 to TRBJ2-3, with a possible D match to TRBD2 (7 bases). The sequences come from peripheral blood, collected in a trial of Ad26.COV2.S vaccine versus placebo. The receptor comes from a person between 18 and 60 years old who received the Ad26.COV2.S COVID-19 vaccine or a placebo. The CDR3 region has the DNA TGTGCCAGCAGCCTTGGGGGGGGCGGATCCACAGATACGCAGTATTTT. It specifies CASSLGGGGSTDTQYF.